The 9 T cell receptor beta chains in this list originate from one sample, sequenced in a study of shared clonotypes between healthy human individuals. Clones were sequenced by immunoSEQ multiplex PCR, and TCRdb holds only the in-frame ones, with some missing. The data hold about 600,000 clones, with 97% observed a single time. Material for sequencing was naive CD4+ T cells sorted from blood. Subset defined: CD45RA+ positively selected. The receptors come from a woman aged 25 to 45 in good health.

V usage is TRBV19 and J usage is TRBJ1-4; D gene unclear. V was cut by 7 bases and J by 3 bases, with 12 bases left in between. Germline V lookup: CDR1 LNHDA, CDR2 SQIVND (reference sequence). CDR3 length: 14 residues. The CDR3 DNA reads as TGTGCCAGTATGAAGGACGGACCTAATGAAAAACTGTTTTTT. Encoded protein: CASMKDGPNEKLFF.

This rearrangement joins TRBV19 to TRBJ2-5; TRBD1 agrees at 7 bases. The junction had 0 bases not matched to a gene; V was cut back by 3 bases and J by 2 bases. This CDR3 is 13 amino acids long. Per germline, CDR1 LNHDA and CDR2 SQIVND (reference sequence). The CDR3 DNA follows: TGTGCCAGTAGTATGGACAGGCAAGAGACCCAGTACTTC. Translating it yields CASSMDRQETQYF.

The V and J genes are TRBV6-5 and TRBJ1-1; D is undetermined. Germline V CDR1 and CDR2: MNHEY, SVGAGI. Trimming cost V 0 bases and J 1 base, with 6 bases left between them. The CDR3 runs 14 residues. The CDR3 protein is CASSYSAANTEAFF. In DNA form, the CDR3 reads TGTGCCAGCAGTTACTCGGCGGCGAACACTGAAGCTTTCTTT.

CDR3 DNA sequence: TGTGCCAGCAGTTTATCGGGGACTAGCGCCACCTACGAGCAGTACTTC. Residues: CASSLSGTSATYEQYF. The V call is TRBV27, the J call TRBJ2-7, with 10 bases lining up with TRBD2. Losses at the gene ends were 0 bases for V and 2 bases for J; bases not matched to a gene: 4. The CDR3 has 16 residues. Germline V gene data show CDR1 as MNHEY and CDR2 as SMNVEV (reference sequence).

The rearrangement uses TRBV25-1 and TRBJ2-7, with a weak D call TRBD1 (6 bases). V shed 6 bases and J shed 5 bases, with 11 bases lying between them. The CDR3 covers 12 residues. The germline V gene encodes CDR1 MGHDK and CDR2 SYGVNS. This chain's CDR3 is CASSAWGHEQYF. The CDR3 DNA reads TGTGCCAGCAGCGCCTGGGGGCACGAGCAGTACTTC.

This clone was counted between two and nine times. The genes are TRBV19 and TRBJ1-5, with D perhaps TRBD1 (6 bases). V was shortened by 10 bases and J by 4 bases, with 8 bases between the two germline ends. This CDR3 comprises 11 residues. Germline V gives CDR1 LNHDA, CDR2 SQIVND (reference sequence). CDR3 amino acids: CAIGQNQPQHF. In DNA, the CDR3 is TGTGCCATTGGACAGAATCAGCCCCAGCATTTT.

The V gene is TRBV11-2, the J gene TRBJ2-1; D gene uncertain. Looked up from germline, CDR1 is SGHAT and CDR2 is FQNNGV. Trimming removed 8 bases from V and 5 bases from J, with 13 bases in between. The CDR3 is 13 amino acids. CDR3 loop: CASLSGRNNEQFF. CDR3 nucleotides: TGTGCCAGCCTGTCAGGACGGAACAATGAGCAGTTCTTC.

V and J are TRBV28 and TRBJ1-3; 12 bases align to TRBD1. J lost 2 bases, V lost 6 bases, and 5 bases had no gene match. The CDR3 length is 16 residues. Looked up from germline, CDR1 is MDHEN and CDR2 is SYDVKM. The CDR3 DNA follows: TGTGCCAGCAGATCCGGGACAGGGGGCACTGGAAACACCATATATTTT. Its protein is CASRSGTGGTGNTIYF.

The chain couples TRBV30 to TRBJ2-1; D possibly matches TRBD1 or TRBD2 (5 bases each). The CDR3 is 14 residues long. Looked up from germline, CDR1 is GTSNPN and CDR2 is SVGIG (reference sequence). V gave up 0 bases and J gave up 6 bases, with 12 bases separating them. This CDR3 reads CAWSVQRTTNEQFF. The DNA of the CDR3 is TGTGCCTGGAGTGTACAGCGGACAACCAATGAGCAGTTCTTC.